The TCR beta chain under discussion was sequenced for a study of T cells in Graves' hyperthyroidism and ophthalmopathy. The CDR3 consists of 15 residues. Trimming stripped 1 base from V and 1 base from J, with 13 bases between. CDR1 and CDR2 (germline): DFQATT, SNEGSKA (reference sequence). This clonotype was observed at least ten times. Researchers took RNA transcripts and amplified the TCR beta CDR3 regions from them. HTBI primers were the set used in a first-round RT-PCR of the TCR CDR3. A single record per CDR3 protein comes from TCRdb applying MiXCR to the multiplex PCR reads. Of roughly 700,000 distinct CDR3 sequences in the sample, 30% to 40% are singletons; the top ten hold about a third.

The sequence was collected from a woman aged 40 to 55 with Graves' hyperthyroidism. Material for sequencing was blood. V and J are TRBV20-1 and TRBJ1-1; D not certain. CDR3 nucleotide sequence: TGCAGTGCTAGAGGACCCTACCGGGCGAACACTGAAGCTTTCTTT. As protein: CSARGPYRANTEAFF.